What follows is one TCR beta chain and its context. Its antigen remains unidentified. TCRdb called the 5' RACE reads again in MiXCR, with one record for every CDR3 protein. The table has approximately 350,000 distinct CDR3 sequences, around 10% seen once. This CDR3 spans 16 amino acids. Per germline, CDR1 SGHTA and CDR2 FQGNSA. V was clipped by 3 bases and J by 2 bases, with 16 bases between them. The data were taken from a study of T cells after yellow fever vaccination. Whole-study findings and limits: Bulk-population clonotypes that are abundant could appear as contaminants in FACS-sorted repertoires.

The source was PBMCs, collected on the day of the first yellow fever vaccination. This rearrangement joins TRBV7-2 to TRBJ2-5; TRBD2 is a possible D gene (5 bases). The receptor was derived from a man aged 18 to 30 who received the YFV17D yellow fever vaccine. CDR3 in DNA: TGTGCCAGCAGCTTCCACTCTCATCAGCGGCAAGAGACCCAGTACTTC. Its protein is CASSFHSHQRQETQYF.